This T cell receptor beta chain emerged from a study of metastatic and nonmetastatic thyroid tumors. Study findings and constraints: Significantly greater TCR beta diversity was reportedly found in malignant thyroid tumors than in benign nodules (in blood and tumor).

Among the patients, none had received any treatment before thyroid surgery. This clone was seen many times. As yet, its antigen is unknown. MiXCR was used by TCRdb to re-call the PCR reads. The sample lists 45,000 to 65,000 clones; approximately 15% were seen once. The germline V gene has CDR1 MNHEY and CDR2 SVGEGT. Germline trimming cut 6 bases from V and 0 bases from J; bases unmatched to any gene: 4. This CDR3 has 15 residues. The source of this sequence is a female donor with papillary thyroid cancer or a benign thyroid nodule (not recorded which). Some clones in this sample may be carry-over from other donors' samples. The V call is TRBV6-2 or TRBV6-3, the J call TRBJ2-4; TRBD2 agrees at 8 bases. Material: blood. The CDR3 protein is CASSLAGLAKNIQYF. The DNA of the CDR3 is TGTGCCAGCAGCCTAGCGGGCCTAGCCAAAAACATTCAGTACTTC.